The subject of this entry is one TCR beta chain. The antigen is unknown. These data originate in a study of cytomegalovirus exposure and HLA in healthy donors. Study-wide results and caveats: No immune exposure information besides CMV serostatus was available. An analysis done earlier found most TCR beta V segments productive about 90% or about 30% of the time. Cytomegalovirus association was assigned to about 180 TCR beta chains. Later analysis indicated greater clonal expansion among HLA-associated TCR beta chains than among equally common other chains.

The PCR made use of 60 Vbeta and 13 Jbeta primers. Using immunoSEQ multiplex PCR, the repertoire was profiled, and TCRdb retains in-frame clones only, with some absent. Of approximately 220,000 clones in the sample, less than 85% are singletons; the top ten hold roughly 0.6%. Germline V CDR1 and CDR2: SGHNT, YENEEA. V was pared by 5 bases and J by 3 bases, with 8 bases of the junction left unmatched. This CDR3 is built from 17 residues. The sequence came from a man younger than 35 in good health and CMV-seronegative. The sample comprised PBMCs. The V gene is TRBV11-3, the J gene TRBJ2-3; TRBD2 agrees at 13 bases. CDR3 in amino acids: CASSTGTSGMVTDTQYF. The CDR3, as DNA: TGTGCCAGCAGCACTGGGACTAGCGGGATGGTGACAGATACGCAGTATTTT.